A selection of T cell receptor beta chains follows, all from one sample in a study of tumor T cells in aggressive B-cell lymphoma. Sequenced by immunoSEQ multiplex PCR; TCRdb stores in-frame clones only, minus some. The sample lists over 2,000 clones, about 85% occurring once. The sequencing input was tumor tissue. Source of these receptors: an adult with diffuse large B cell lymphoma. CDR3s include the opening cysteine and the closing phenylalanine or tryptophan. The order of the fields is V gene, D gene, J gene, clone size, CDR3 protein, CDR3 DNA. A D gene is named only where the DNA matches it firmly. Expanded clones are given a class, and other clones once, few, many or no size at all.

TRBV11-2	TRBD2	TRBJ2-2	-	CASRIGTRVGGELFF	TGTGCCAGCAGAATCGGGACTAGAGTAGGCGGGGAGCTGTTTTTT
TRBV2	-	TRBJ1-2	-	CASSVVWGFLEYGYTF	TGTGCCAGCAGTGTTGTATGGGGCTTCCTAGAATATGGCTACACCTTC
TRBV18	-	TRBJ1-2	few	CASSPDSIDVNYGYTF	TGTGCCAGCTCACCAGATTCTATTGATGTTAACTATGGCTACACCTTC
TRBV6-5	TRBD1	TRBJ1-1	-	CASSSYRGTEAFF	TGTGCCAGCAGTTCCTACAGGGGTACTGAAGCTTTCTTT
TRBV30	-	TRBJ2-7	-	CASHFSANYEQYF	TGTGCTTCTCATTTTAGCGCGAACTACGAGCAGTACTTC
TRBV10-2	TRBD2	TRBJ2-1	-	CASSESLTSGWSQKQFF	TGCGCCAGCAGTGAGTCTCTGACTAGCGGGTGGTCCCAGAAGCAGTTCTTC
TRBV5-5	-	TRBJ2-7	-	CASSRDNYEQYF	TGTGCCAGCAGCCGGGACAACTACGAGCAGTACTTC
TRBV5-6	-	TRBJ2-3	-	CASSRGWADTQYF	TGTGCCAGCAGCCGGGGATGGGCAGATACGCAGTATTTT
TRBV5-4	-	TRBJ1-6	-	CASSLGGGPTSSYNSPLHF	TGTGCCAGCAGCTTGGGGGGGGGACCGACGAGCTCCTATAATTCACCCCTCCACTTT
TRBV2	-	TRBJ1-1	-	CASSERGRLTEAFF	TGTGCCAGCAGTGAAAGGGGTCGGTTGACCGAAGCTTTCTTT
TRBV9	-	TRBJ2-7	-	CASSVGVDYSYEQYF	TGTGCCAGCAGCGTAGGAGTGGACTACTCCTACGAGCAGTACTTC
TRBV11-3	-	TRBJ2-2	once	CASSLTYTGELFF	TGTGCCAGCAGCTTGACTTACACCGGGGAGCTGTTTTTT
TRBV14	TRBD1	TRBJ2-7	once	CASSQWDRVYEQYF	TGTGCCAGCAGCCAGTGGGACAGGGTCTACGAGCAGTACTTC
TRBV4-3	-	TRBJ1-2	-	CASSQGAGGYYGYTF	TGCGCCAGCAGCCAAGGCGCCGGGGGTTACTATGGCTACACCTTC
TRBV2	-	TRBJ2-5	few	CASSEDNQETQYF	TGTGCCAGCAGTGAGGACAATCAAGAGACCCAGTACTTC
TRBV5-1	-	TRBJ1-1	-	CASSSGGYTEAFF	TGCGCCAGCAGCTCGGGGGGGTACACTGAAGCTTTCTTT
TRBV4-3	-	TRBJ2-3	-	CASSQGTSSTDTQYF	TGCGCCAGCAGCCAAGGAACTAGCAGCACAGATACGCAGTATTTT
TRBV7-9	TRBD2	TRBJ2-7	-	CASSSRTSGSYEQYF	TGTGCCAGCAGCTCCCGGACTAGCGGTTCCTACGAGCAGTACTTC
TRBV4-1	-	TRBJ1-4	-	CASSPPGSNEKLFF	TGCGCCAGCAGCCCACCAGGCAGTAATGAAAAACTGTTTTTT
TRBV7-2	TRBD2	TRBJ2-1	-	CASSRTSGALSPNEQFF	TGTGCCAGTTCAAGGACTAGCGGCGCCCTATCCCCTAATGAGCAGTTCTTC
TRBV7-2	-	TRBJ1-4	-	CASSLGLRGEKLFF	TGTGCCAGCAGCTTAGGTCTCAGGGGTGAAAAACTGTTTTTT
TRBV5-5	TRBD1	TRBJ2-3	-	CASSLVPGGADTQYF	TGTGCCAGCAGCTTGGTGCCAGGGGGCGCAGATACGCAGTATTTT
TRBV18	TRBD1	TRBJ2-7	-	CASSTGQNYEQYF	TGTGCCAGCTCAACGGGACAGAACTACGAGCAGTACTTC
TRBV5-6	-	TRBJ2-7	-	CASSLDPRDTSYEQYF	TGTGCCAGCAGCTTGGACCCCAGAGACACTTCCTACGAGCAGTACTTC
TRBV5-1	-	TRBJ1-2	-	CASSPGGDGYTF	TGCGCCAGCAGCCCGGGGGGGGATGGCTACACCTTC
TRBV27	TRBD2	TRBJ2-7	-	CASSLRGTSEYYDYEQYF	TGTGCCAGCAGCTTAAGGGGGACTAGCGAGTACTACGACTACGAGCAGTACTTC
TRBV5-4	-	TRBJ1-1	-	CASSLVVNTEAFF	TGTGCCAGCAGCTTGGTCGTGAACACTGAAGCTTTCTTT
TRBV5-4	-	TRBJ2-1	-	CASSFEPSSYNEQFF	TGTGCCAGCAGCTTTGAACCGAGCTCCTACAATGAGCAGTTCTTC
TRBV5-1	TRBD1	TRBJ1-1	-	CASSWGDRMLSEAFF	TGCGCCAGCAGCTGGGGGGACAGGATGTTATCTGAAGCTTTCTTT
TRBV7-2	TRBD1	TRBJ1-2	-	CASSLNRGANYGYTF	TGTGCCAGCAGCTTAAACAGGGGGGCTAACTATGGCTACACCTTC
TRBV30	TRBD1	TRBJ1-4	-	CAWGSQGGNEELFF	TGTGCCTGGGGCTCCCAGGGGGGAAATGAAGAACTGTTTTTT
TRBV5-1	TRBD1	TRBJ1-1	-	CASSLGTGTEAFF	TGCGCCAGCAGCTTGGGGACAGGGACCGAAGCTTTCTTT
TRBV11-3	-	TRBJ1-2	-	CASSLGRSGYTF	TGTGCCAGCAGCTTAGGTAGGAGTGGCTACACCTTC
TRBV19	-	TRBJ2-2	-	CASSITSSGELFF	TGTGCCAGTAGTATAACTAGTTCCGGGGAGCTGTTTTTT
TRBV4-3	-	TRBJ2-7	once	CASSHAIGGAYEQYF	TGCGCCAGCAGCCATGCGATTGGAGGGGCCTACGAGCAGTACTTC
TRBV9	TRBD1	TRBJ2-7	-	CASSAFSGTGTYEQYF	TGTGCCAGCAGCGCATTTTCCGGGACAGGGACCTACGAGCAGTACTTC
TRBV7-9	-	TRBJ2-7	-	CASSPGQAFGEQYF	TGTGCCAGCAGCCCCGGACAAGCTTTTGGCGAGCAGTACTTC
TRBV28	TRBD2	TRBJ2-5	-	CASSPSLRPWTSQETQYF	TGTGCCAGCAGTCCCTCTCTCCGACCATGGACTAGTCAAGAGACCCAGTACTTC
TRBV2	-	TRBJ2-7	-	CASRPRDSLYVYEQYF	TGTGCCAGCAGGCCGAGGGACTCGCTCTACGTCTACGAGCAGTACTTC
TRBV28	TRBD1	TRBJ1-2	-	CASRPQGAGTNYGYTF	TGTGCCAGCAGACCTCAGGGGGCCGGTACTAACTATGGCTACACCTTC
TRBV11-2	-	TRBJ1-2	-	CASSLAYRTGFAGYTF	TGTGCCAGCAGCTTAGCCTACAGGACCGGGTTTGCTGGCTACACCTTC
TRBV29-1	-	TRBJ1-1	-	CSSQEAEAEAFF	TGCAGCTCTCAAGAGGCGGAGGCTGAAGCTTTCTTT
TRBV28	-	TRBJ1-4	-	CASSSSAEEGEKLFF	TGTGCCAGCAGTTCCTCGGCGGAGGAGGGGGAAAAACTGTTTTTT
TRBV7-2	-	TRBJ2-7	-	CASSPRPGVITYEQYF	TGTGCCAGCAGCCCGAGGCCAGGGGTAATCACCTACGAGCAGTACTTC
TRBV19	-	TRBJ2-3	once	CASSMRFVTDTQYF	TGTGCCAGTAGTATGAGGTTCGTCACAGATACGCAGTATTTT
TRBV5-5	TRBD2	TRBJ2-3	-	CASSLEVRLAGGDTQYF	TGTGCCAGCAGCTTGGAAGTTAGGCTAGCGGGGGGAGATACGCAGTATTTT
TRBV2	TRBD2	TRBJ2-3	-	CASSELVGLAGGFTDTQYF	TGTGCCAGCAGTGAACTGGTTGGACTAGCGGGAGGGTTCACAGATACGCAGTATTTT
TRBV10-3	TRBD2	TRBJ2-1	-	CAISESIGLAEYNEQFF	TGTGCCATCAGTGAGTCGATTGGACTAGCGGAATACAATGAGCAGTTCTTC
TRBV27	-	TRBJ1-5	-	CASSLSGRRRDQPQHF	TGTGCCAGCAGTTTATCGGGGAGGAGGAGGGATCAGCCCCAGCATTTT
TRBV5-1	TRBD1	TRBJ1-2	-	CASSLEGQDYGYTF	TGCGCCAGCAGCTTGGAGGGACAGGATTATGGCTACACCTTC
TRBV5-4	-	TRBJ2-1	-	CASSLTNSYNEQFF	TGTGCCAGCAGCTTGACTAATTCCTACAATGAGCAGTTCTTC
TRBV4-3	TRBD2	TRBJ2-1	once	CASSQDRAGRATYNEQFF	TGCGCCAGCAGCCAAGATCGGGCAGGGAGGGCCACCTACAATGAGCAGTTCTTC
TRBV5-1	TRBD1	TRBJ1-5	-	CASSLGQGRQPQHF	TGCGCCAGCAGCCTGGGACAGGGGAGGCAGCCCCAGCATTTT